The 26 T cell receptor beta chains reported below all come from one sample, sequenced in a study of T cell repertoires in cytomegalovirus infection. TCRdb re-called the reads through MiXCR, storing one row per CDR3 protein. The table lists about 310,000 distinct CDR3 sequences, around 10% of them singletons. Sequenced: PBMCs. These receptor sequences come from a human donor in good health (CMV status not recorded). Some clones in this sample may be carry-over from other donors' samples.

The sample holds many counts of this clonotype. Here the CDR3 reads CASSQDLPLVNTGELFF. The CDR3 DNA sequence: TGCGCCAGCAGCCAAGATCTGCCTCTTGTGAACACCGGGGAGCTGTTTTTT. The chain joins TRBV4-3 to TRBJ2-2; D unresolved. Germline V gene sequence: CDR1 LGHNA, CDR2 YSLEER. Trimming stripped 0 bases from V and 1 base from J, with 12 bases between. The CDR3 spans 17 residues.

This clonotype has a count of ten or more. The chain carries TRBV20-1 and TRBJ2-7; possible D gene TRBD1, 5 bases. The CDR3 is made up of 13 amino acids. Germline loops: CDR1 DFQATT, CDR2 SNEGSKA (reference sequence). Trimming stripped 3 bases from V and 0 bases from J, with 9 bases between. The chain's CDR3 is CSARDTRSYEQYF. In DNA, the CDR3 is TGCAGTGCTAGGGACACGCGCTCCTACGAGCAGTACTTC.

This clonotype was found many times. In nucleotides, the CDR3 is TGTGCCAGCAGCTCCAAGGGACGAAGCGAGCAGTACTTC. The encoded protein is CASSSKGRSEQYF. The chain couples TRBV6-1 to TRBJ2-7; D is possibly TRBD1 or TRBD2 (5 bases each). Per germline, CDR1 MNHNS and CDR2 SASEGT. The CDR3 sequence is 13 residues long. The V end was cut by 6 bases, the J end by 6 bases, with 15 bases between.

A few counts support this clonotype. The rearrangement links TRBV14 to TRBJ2-3; 7 bases map to TRBD1. V was pared by 6 bases and J by 2 bases, with 11 bases of the junction left unmatched. This CDR3 comprises 16 residues. The germline CDR1 and CDR2 sequences are SGHDN and FVKESK. CDR3 protein: CASSLSDRAHTDTQYF. CDR3 coding DNA: TGTGCCAGCAGTCTAAGCGACAGGGCCCACACAGATACGCAGTATTTT. Using reference TRBV14 and TRBJ2-3 for the parts outside the CDR3, the full variable domain is EAGVTQFPSHSVIEKGQTVTLRCDPISGHDNLYWYRRVMGKEIKFLLHFVKESKQDESGMPNNRFLAERTGGTYSTLKVQPAELEDSGVYFCASSLSDRAHTDTQYFGPGTRLTVL.

This clonotype was seen at least ten times. J is TRBJ2-3 and V is TRBV24-1; unclear D gene. The V end was cut by 3 bases, the J end by 0 bases, with 9 bases between. The germline gives CDR1 KGHDR, CDR2 SFDVKD. The CDR3 spans 15 residues. The CDR3, as DNA: TGTGCCACCAGTGATCCGACGGAGAGCACAGATACGCAGTATTTT. This gives the protein CATSDPTESTDTQYF.

V and J are TRBV19 and TRBJ2-1; TRBD2 is a possible D gene (7 bases). The CDR3 is 15 amino acids. V lost 5 bases, J lost 5 bases, and 16 bases lay in between. CDR1 and CDR2 (germline): LNHDA, SQIVND (reference sequence). The CDR3 nucleotides are TGTGCCAGTAGTGTATACGGGGGGCCTAACAATGAGCAGTTCTTC. Translated: CASSVYGGPNNEQFF. Combining the CDR3 with reference TRBV19 and TRBJ2-1 gives the whole variable domain DGGITQSPKYLFRKEGQNVTLSCEQNLNHDAMYWYRQDPGQGLRLIYYSQIVNDFQKGDIAEGYSVSREKKESFPLTVTSAQKNPTAFYLCASSVYGGPNNEQFFGPGTRLTVL.

This clonotype was seen at least ten times. The gene calls are TRBV2 and TRBJ2-7; a weak D match, TRBD1 (5 bases). The CDR3 loop spans 15 amino acids. Germline CDR1 SNHLY, CDR2 FYNNEI. Trimming removed 1 base at V and 3 bases at J, with 13 bases between. CDR3 residues: CASSEDQGPFYEQYF. For the CDR3, the DNA is TGTGCCAGCAGTGAAGATCAGGGCCCTTTCTACGAGCAGTACTTC.

A few counts support this clonotype. This chain uses TRBV5-1 with TRBJ2-3; D is perhaps TRBD2 (5 bases). Germline loops: CDR1 SGHRS, CDR2 YFSETQ. The CDR3 covers 15 residues. Trimming removed 4 bases from V and 4 bases from J, with 16 bases in between. The CDR3 DNA is TGCGCCAGCAGCCTGAATTTAGCGAGGGCAGATACGCAGTATTTT. It yields the protein CASSLNLARADTQYF.

This chain connects TRBV9 to TRBJ2-5; D call uncertain. The length of the CDR3 is 14 residues. Germline V CDR1 and CDR2: SGDLS, YYNGEE. Trimming pared 0 bases from V and 1 base from J, leaving 7 bases between. The CDR3, as DNA: TGTGCCAGCAGCGTAGAAGTATCCCAAGAGACCCAGTACTTC. This codes for CASSVEVSQETQYF.

In its sample, this clonotype was seen many times. As DNA, the CDR3 is TGTGCCAGCAGCCAAGACGGGCCAGATACGCAGTATTTT. It translates to CASSQDGPDTQYF. J is TRBJ2-3 and V is TRBV14; D uncertain. Trimming cost V 0 bases and J 4 bases, with 5 bases left between them. Germline V gene lookup returns CDR1 SGHDN and CDR2 FVKESK. The CDR3 length is 13 residues.

This clonotype was seen repeatedly, ten times or more. The V gene is TRBV7-6, the J gene TRBJ1-4, with D unclear. The CDR3 length is 13 residues. Trimming removed 1 base at V and 7 bases at J, with 7 bases between. CDR1 and CDR2 from the germline V gene are SGHVS and FNYEAQ. The DNA of the CDR3 is TGTGCCAGCAGCTTAGGAGGAGGTGAAAAACTGTTTTTT. Protein: CASSLGGGEKLFF. The full variable domain, rest sourced from reference TRBV7-6 and TRBJ1-4, is GAGVSQSPRYKVTKRGQDVALRCDPISGHVSLYWYRQALGQGPEFLTYFNYEAQQDKSGLPNDRFSAERPEGSISTLTIQRTEQRDSAMYRCASSLGGGEKLFFGSGTQLSVL.

This chain joins TRBV5-1 and TRBJ2-7; D is perhaps TRBD1 (6 bases). The CDR3 runs 13 residues. Germline values: CDR1 SGHRS, CDR2 YFSETQ. Trimming removed 1 base at V and 6 bases at J, with 11 bases between. The CDR3 DNA follows: TGCGCCAGCAGCTTGAGGGGGAGTGGCGAGCAGTACGTC. Its protein is CASSLRGSGEQYV.

This clonotype was counted many times. V gene TRBV5-1 combines with J gene TRBJ1-1, with D tentatively TRBD1 (5 bases). The V end was cut by 7 bases, the J end by 5 bases, with 15 bases between. CDR1 SGHRS and CDR2 YFSETQ come from the germline V gene. The CDR3 has 13 residues. The CDR3 is CASGTRVGTEAFF. The CDR3 DNA sequence: TGCGCCAGCGGGACGCGGGTGGGAACTGAAGCTTTCTTT.

This clonotype was counted at least ten times. The V and J genes are TRBV6-5 and TRBJ2-5; no clear D gene. Trimming stripped 2 bases from V and 2 bases from J, with 6 bases between. The CDR3 totals 13 residues. The germline CDR1 and CDR2 sequences are MNHEY and SVGAGI. The CDR3 coding sequence is TGTGCCAGCAGTTACGGGGATCAAGAGACCCAGTACTTC. Translated: CASSYGDQETQYF.

This clonotype was recorded many times. This chain uses TRBV28 with TRBJ1-1; D uncertain. The CDR3 is 15 residues long. CDR1 MDHEN and CDR2 SYDVKM come from the germline V gene. Between the trimmed V and J ends, which lost 6 bases and 1 base, there was a span of 15 bases. Written as DNA, the CDR3 is TGTGCCAGCAGACCCCTGGGTTTGAGGAACACTGAAGCTTTCTTT. Protein: CASRPLGLRNTEAFF.

This clonotype was seen only a few times. The genes are TRBV5-1 and TRBJ2-5, with 8 bases identical to TRBD1. Trimming removed 3 bases from V and 3 bases from J; junction bases left unmatched: 4. The CDR3 consists of 14 residues. The V gene's germline CDR1 is SGHRS and CDR2 YFSETQ. Written as DNA, the CDR3 is TGCGCCAGCAGCTCGGACAGGGCTGAAGAGACCCAGTACTTC. Its translation is CASSSDRAEETQYF.

This clonotype was counted ten times or more. V usage is TRBV12-3 or TRBV12-4 and J usage is TRBJ2-1; no clear D. Trimming shortened V by 3 bases and J by 2 bases, and 8 bases separated the two germline ends. The CDR3 extends over 14 amino acids. The CDR3 sequence is CASSFRQTYNEQFF. As DNA, the CDR3 is TGTGCCAGCAGTTTTAGGCAGACCTACAATGAGCAGTTCTTC.

The J gene is TRBJ2-2, the V gene TRBV2, with 9 nucleotides matching TRBD2. The CDR3 has 15 amino acids. V dropped 2 bases and J dropped 5; count of bases not matched to a gene: 3. The germline gives CDR1 SNHLY, CDR2 FYNNEI. The CDR3 DNA sequence: TGTGCCAGCAGTGAATTAGCGGGGGCAACCGGGGAGCTGTTTTTT. It yields the protein CASSELAGATGELFF.

This clonotype was recorded at least ten times. V gene TRBV19 combines with J gene TRBJ1-5, with a tentative D call TRBD1 (5 bases). Germline values: CDR1 LNHDA, CDR2 SQIVND (reference sequence). This CDR3 has 16 residues. V lost 5 bases, J lost 5 bases, and 19 bases lay in between. The CDR3 here is CASSFRRTLGDQPQHF. CDR3 coding DNA: TGTGCCAGTAGTTTCCGGCGGACCCTGGGGGATCAGCCCCAGCATTTT.

This clonotype was found many times. The rearrangement joins TRBV6-1 to TRBJ2-2, with 16 bases aligning to TRBD2. The germline gives CDR1 MNHNS, CDR2 SASEGT. V was pared by 4 bases and J by 5 bases, with 10 bases of the junction left unmatched. The CDR3 spans 19 residues. The CDR3 region is CASSALPGLAGGPTGELFF. CDR3 sequence (DNA): TGTGCCAGCAGTGCTCTACCGGGACTAGCGGGGGGGCCGACCGGGGAGCTGTTTTTT.

This clonotype was observed at least ten times. The J gene is TRBJ2-1, the V gene TRBV4-2; 7 bases are shared with TRBD2. The CDR3 sequence is 15 residues long. The germline gives CDR1 LGHNA, CDR2 YNFKEQ. V was pared by 0 bases and J by 9 bases, with 8 bases of the junction left unmatched. The CDR3 sequence is CASSQEWRGLGEQFF. The CDR3 coding sequence is TGTGCCAGCAGCCAAGAATGGCGGGGGTTAGGTGAGCAGTTCTTC.

In its sample, this clonotype was seen many times. The V and J genes are TRBV12-3 or TRBV12-4 and TRBJ1-5, with a tentative D call TRBD1 (6 bases). The CDR3 has 17 amino acids. Trimming left V 5 bases short and J 1 base short, with 18 bases between. The CDR3 sequence is CASSRTGNAWSNQPQHF. CDR3 DNA: TGTGCCAGCAGTCGAACAGGGAATGCTTGGAGCAATCAGCCCCAGCATTTT.

This clonotype was seen repeatedly, ten times or more. The rearrangement uses TRBV6-5 and TRBJ2-5; 9 bases fit TRBD1. Germline V lookup: CDR1 MNHEY, CDR2 SVGAGI. J lost 5 bases, V lost 6 bases, and 13 bases had no gene match. The CDR3 consists of 16 residues. CDR3 amino acids: CASRLLGTGIRETQYF. CDR3 nucleotide sequence: TGTGCCAGCAGATTACTGGGGACAGGGATTAGGGAGACCCAGTACTTC.

This clonotype is termed medium-sized. V and J are TRBV7-2 and TRBJ2-5; D is unresolved. CDR3 size: 11 residues. Germline V gene data show CDR1 as SGHTA and CDR2 as FQGNSA. V lost 5 bases and J 5 bases, leaving 6 bases between the germline ends. The DNA of the CDR3 is TGTGCCAGCAGCACCCGGGAGACCCAGTACTTC. Translation: CASSTRETQYF.

This clonotype was observed at least ten times. The chain employs TRBV19 and TRBJ2-1; either TRBD1 or TRBD2 may supply D (5 bases each). The germline V and J ends were trimmed by 3 bases and 7 bases, with 16 bases remaining between them. Germline lookup yields CDR1 LNHDA and CDR2 SQIVND (reference sequence). The CDR3 spans 15 residues. The CDR3 DNA sequence: TGTGCCAGTAGTATCTCTAGGGGACCTGCGAATGAGCAGTTCTTC. Protein: CASSISRGPANEQFF. The full variable domain, completed using reference TRBV19 and TRBJ2-1, is DGGITQSPKYLFRKEGQNVTLSCEQNLNHDAMYWYRQDPGQGLRLIYYSQIVNDFQKGDIAEGYSVSREKKESFPLTVTSAQKNPTAFYLCASSISRGPANEQFFGPGTRLTVL.

This clonotype was counted at least ten times. The chain uses TRBV7-2 and TRBJ2-6; TRBD1 might be the D (5 bases). V was cut by 3 bases and J by 3 bases, with 9 bases left in between. The CDR3 is 15 residues long. CDR1 SGHTA and CDR2 FQGNSA come from the germline V gene. This chain's CDR3 is CASSFRAVGANVLTF. CDR3 coding DNA: TGTGCCAGCAGCTTCAGGGCGGTTGGGGCCAACGTCCTGACTTTC.